The 17 T cell receptor beta chains in this list originate from one sample, sequenced in a study of beta chain features in type 1 diabetes. Isolated RNA was reverse transcribed in full, so expressed TCRB transcripts were sequenced. Libraries were prepared by immunoSEQ multiplex PCR; TCRdb keeps only in-frame clonotypes and omits some of them. Of fewer than 500,000 clones in the sample, over 11% were seen once. The sample consisted of naive CD4+ T cells from blood. The source is a man aged 25 to 40 in good health.

The V gene is TRBV4-2, the J gene TRBJ2-5; D is ambiguous. Germline CDR1 reads LGHNA; CDR2 reads YNFKEQ. The CDR3 has 14 amino acids. Trimming cost V 0 bases and J 7 bases, with 12 bases left between them. The CDR3 DNA follows: TGTGCCAGCAGCCAAGATGGCACCTCTGGGACCCAGTACTTC. As protein: CASSQDGTSGTQYF.

In this sample, this clone turned up a few times. V usage is TRBV2 and J usage is TRBJ2-2; 10 bases are shared with TRBD1. V lost 5 bases, J lost 3 bases, and 3 bases stayed unmatched. The CDR3 is 15 residues long. Germline V CDR1 and CDR2: SNHLY, FYNNEI. The CDR3 region is CASSRQGADTGELFF. As DNA, the CDR3 is TGTGCCAGCAGTAGACAGGGGGCTGACACCGGGGAGCTGTTTTTT.

In this sample, this clone turned up many times. The J gene is TRBJ2-7, the V gene TRBV9; D gene uncertain. Germline loops: CDR1 SGDLS, CDR2 YYNGEE. Trimming stripped 1 base from V and 0 bases from J, with 11 bases between. The CDR3 consists of 15 residues. CDR3 DNA: TGTGCCAGCAGCGTATCCCATCACCACTCCTACGAGCAGTACTTC. This encodes CASSVSHHHSYEQYF. Complete variable domain (other parts from reference TRBV9 and TRBJ2-7): DSGVTQTPKHLITATGQRVTLRCSPRSGDLSVYWYQQSLDQGLQFLIQYYNGEERAKGNILERFSAQQFPDLHSELNLSSLELGDSALYFCASSVSHHHSYEQYFGPGTRLTVT.

The chain uses TRBV12-5 and TRBJ1-1, with TRBD1 as a possible D gene (5 bases). V lost 7 bases and J 4 bases, leaving 16 bases between the germline ends. The V gene's germline CDR1 is LGHNT and CDR2 FRNRAP. CDR3 length equals 14 residues. The CDR3 protein is CASEVDRLGTEAFF. CDR3 nucleotide sequence: TGTGCTAGTGAAGTTGACAGATTGGGCACTGAAGCTTTCTTT.

This clone showed up just a few times. J is TRBJ2-5 and V is TRBV30, with 7 bases fitting TRBD2. V trimming: 3 bases; J trimming: 1 base; junction bases outside the gene matches: 11. CDR1 and CDR2 (germline): GTSNPN, SVGIG (reference sequence). The CDR3 loop spans 16 amino acids. The DNA for the CDR3 is TGTGCCTGGAGGCCCCTGGGAGGGTTGGTCCAAGAGACCCAGTACTTC. Its translation: CAWRPLGGLVQETQYF.

This chain connects TRBV30 to TRBJ1-1; D remains unclear. This CDR3 spans 12 amino acids. Germline lookup yields CDR1 GTSNPN and CDR2 SVGIG (reference sequence). V shed 7 bases and J shed 5 bases, with 14 bases lying between them. CDR3: CASAPSGTEAFF. CDR3 DNA sequence: TGTGCCTCGGCCCCTTCGGGGACTGAAGCTTTCTTT.

This clone was counted between two and nine times. The rearrangement links TRBV27 to TRBJ1-2; weak D call: TRBD1 (5 bases). Germline V gives CDR1 MNHEY, CDR2 SMNVEV (reference sequence). The CDR3 has 17 amino acids. V was shortened by 5 bases and J by 4 bases, with 23 bases between the two germline ends. The CDR3 loop reads CASSPPLGGGGGYGYTF. CDR3 bases: TGTGCCAGCAGTCCCCCCCTGGGGGGAGGTGGCGGCTATGGCTACACCTTC.

This clone was found a few times. This chain joins TRBV7-9 and TRBJ2-3; D is undetermined. The germline V and J ends were trimmed by 8 bases and 0 bases, with 9 bases remaining between them. The CDR3 length is 13 residues. The germline V gene has CDR1 SEHNR and CDR2 FQNEAQ (reference sequence). The CDR3 nucleotides are TGTGCCAGCGACTCTTCAAGCACAGATACGCAGTATTTT. Amino acids: CASDSSSTDTQYF.

This chain uses TRBV30 with TRBJ2-4; weak D call: TRBD1 (5 bases). CDR1 is GTSNPN, CDR2 SVGIG, per germline (reference sequence). The CDR3 length is 13 residues. V was pared by 1 base and J by 12 bases, with 16 bases between. This chain's CDR3 is CAWSGQQISTQYF. DNA for the CDR3: TGTGCCTGGAGTGGACAGCAGATAAGCACTCAGTACTTC.

The chain employs TRBV9 and TRBJ1-1; D gene unclear. This CDR3 comprises 14 residues. The V gene lost 0 bases and the J gene lost 0 bases, with 6 bases spanning the gap. Germline CDR1 SGDLS, CDR2 YYNGEE. The CDR3 nucleotides are TGTGCCAGCAGCGTAGGGCTTATGAACACTGAAGCTTTCTTT. Amino acid sequence: CASSVGLMNTEAFF.

This clone was found a few times. The chain links TRBV7-3 to TRBJ2-3; D possibly matches TRBD1 or TRBD2 (5 bases each). V lost 4 bases to trimming and J lost 2 bases, with 16 bases between them. The CDR3 is made up of 16 amino acids. Per the germline V gene, CDR1 is SGHTA and CDR2 is FQGTGA. In DNA, the CDR3 is TGTGCCAGCAGCTGGCGATCGGGGCAAAACACAGATACGCAGTATTTT. Protein product: CASSWRSGQNTDTQYF.

The V gene is TRBV6-1, the J gene TRBJ2-7, with 10 bases identical to TRBD1. The CDR3 extends over 15 amino acids. The germline gives CDR1 MNHNS, CDR2 SASEGT. J lost 7 bases, V lost 2 bases, and 8 bases had no gene match. CDR3 sequence: CASSEQGTGVGEQYF. The CDR3 nucleotides are TGTGCCAGCAGTGAACAGGGGACAGGGGTGGGTGAGCAGTACTTC.

This clone has only one observation. The genes are TRBV7-6 and TRBJ2-7; 9 nucleotides agree with TRBD1. V lost 5 bases, J lost 3 bases, and 5 bases stayed unmatched. The germline CDR1 and CDR2 sequences are SGHVS and FNYEAQ. The CDR3 totals 14 residues. CDR3 sequence reads: CASSTTTGGYEQYF. CDR3 DNA: TGTGCCAGCAGCACAACGACAGGGGGCTACGAGCAGTACTTC.

This clone was detected only a few times. V and J are TRBV18 and TRBJ2-5; possible D gene TRBD2, 5 bases. CDR3 size: 13 residues. Per germline, CDR1 KGHSH and CDR2 LQKENI. Trimming pared 4 bases from V and 4 bases from J, leaving 10 bases between. In DNA, the CDR3 is TGTGCCAGCTCACTACTAGATGGAGAGACCCAGTACTTC. It codes for CASSLLDGETQYF.

This clone turned up a few times. The V and J genes are TRBV28 and TRBJ1-1, with 7 bases fitting TRBD1. The CDR3 spans 15 residues. The germline V gene has CDR1 MDHEN and CDR2 SYDVKM. With V trimmed by 5 bases and J by 2 bases, 8 bases remained unmatched. CDR3 region: CASSTNRGFNTEAFF. The CDR3 region has the DNA TGTGCCAGCAGTACGAACAGGGGATTCAACACTGAAGCTTTCTTT.

CDR3 region: CAWSATGATFNGYTF. CDR3 nucleotide sequence: TGTGCCTGGAGTGCCACAGGGGCGACCTTCAATGGCTACACCTTC. The V call is TRBV30, the J call TRBJ1-2; 7 nucleotides agree with TRBD1. V lost 1 base, J lost 6 bases, and 11 bases stayed unmatched. The CDR3 covers 15 residues. Germline CDR1 and CDR2: GTSNPN and SVGIG (reference sequence).

The chain couples TRBV5-1 to TRBJ1-2, with unresolved D. With 5 bases removed from V and 2 bases from J, the gap between germline ends came to 16 bases. Germline CDR1 is SGHRS and CDR2 is YFSETQ. The CDR3 extends over 15 amino acids. CDR3 sequence (DNA): TGCGCCAGCAGAGGTTTCGAAGGGATCAACTATGGCTACACCTTC. It specifies CASRGFEGINYGYTF.